Presented here are 26 T cell receptor beta chains from one specimen sequenced in a study of T cell repertoires in cytomegalovirus infection. These receptors are not linked to any known antigen. TCRdb reanalysed the reads using MiXCR and keeps one entry per CDR3 protein. The sample lists about 920,000 distinct CDR3 sequences, 30% to 40% occurring once. The sequences come from cultured CD8+ T cells from PBMCs, collected from culture after CMV antigen stimulation. Receptors were obtained from a human donor in good health (CMV status not recorded). Some clones in this sample may be carry-over from other donors' samples.

This clonotype was recorded at least ten times. The chain has TRBV6-5 and TRBJ2-3, with D hard to call. Trimming shortened V by 5 bases and J by 12 bases, and 15 bases separated the two germline ends. This CDR3 spans 12 amino acids. CDR1 is MNHEY and CDR2 is SVGAGI in the germline V gene. In DNA, the CDR3 is TGTGCCAGCAGTCTAGGCTCATACCCCCAGTATTTT. Its translation is CASSLGSYPQYF.

This clonotype turned up a few times. V usage is TRBV15 and J usage is TRBJ1-3; possible D gene TRBD1, 5 bases. The CDR3 is 14 residues long. Germline V CDR1 and CDR2: LNHNV, YYDKDF (reference sequence). V was pared by 4 bases and J by 2 bases, with 9 bases between. The CDR3: CATSKRGAGNTIYF. The CDR3 DNA reads TGTGCCACCAGCAAAAGGGGAGCTGGAAACACCATATATTTT.

The chain links TRBV27 to TRBJ1-5; no clear D. The CDR3 is 14 residues long. CDR1 and CDR2 (germline): MNHEY, SMNVEV (reference sequence). Trimming pared 6 bases from V and 0 bases from J, leaving 9 bases between. The CDR3 spells CASRLQPSNQPQHF. CDR3 sequence (DNA): TGTGCCAGCAGACTACAGCCTAGCAATCAGCCCCAGCATTTT.

The chain joins TRBV6-2 or TRBV6-3 to TRBJ2-1; D possibly matches TRBD1 or TRBD2 (5 bases each). From germline, CDR1 is MNHEY and CDR2 SVGEGT. This CDR3 region has 17 residues. V dropped 2 bases and J dropped 6 bases, with 20 bases sitting between them. CDR3: CASSYEPAGSFGNEQFF. The CDR3 region has the DNA TGTGCCAGCAGTTACGAACCGGCAGGGAGTTTTGGCAATGAGCAGTTCTTC.

This clonotype was counted between two and nine times. The CDR3 nucleotides read TGCGCCAGCAGGTTCAGGGTGGTGGGCCAAGAGACCCAGTACTTC. Translating gives CASRFRVVGQETQYF. The rearrangement uses TRBV4-1 and TRBJ2-5; perhaps TRBD1 as D (5 bases). This CDR3 spans 15 amino acids. V was cut by 6 bases and J by 1 base, with 15 bases left in between. Germline CDR1 MGHRA, CDR2 YSYEKL.

In this sample, this clonotype turned up many times. The V and J genes are TRBV7-6 and TRBJ2-7; D unresolved. V lost 5 bases and J lost 4, with 15 bases in between. The CDR3 is made up of 14 amino acids. Germline CDR1 reads SGHVS; CDR2 reads FNYEAQ. CDR3 amino acids: CASSPDPGRYEQYF. The CDR3 region has the DNA TGTGCCAGCAGCCCCGACCCAGGACGGTACGAGCAGTACTTC. Full variable domain (remainder filled in from reference TRBV7-6 and TRBJ2-7): GAGVSQSPRYKVTKRGQDVALRCDPISGHVSLYWYRQALGQGPEFLTYFNYEAQQDKSGLPNDRFSAERPEGSISTLTIQRTEQRDSAMYRCASSPDPGRYEQYFGPGTRLTVT.

This clonotype was counted ten times or more. The rearrangement joins TRBV5-6 to TRBJ2-1, with 9 bases identical to TRBD2. Germline V gives CDR1 SGHDT, CDR2 YYEEEE. With V trimmed by 6 bases and J by 4 bases, 14 bases remained unmatched. This CDR3 is 17 amino acids long. For the CDR3, the DNA is TGTGCCAGCAAGCTTGGGGCTAGCGGGATCGTATACAATGAGCAGTTCTTC. It is translated as CASKLGASGIVYNEQFF.

This clonotype was observed at least ten times. The rearrangement joins TRBV7-9 to TRBJ2-5; 10 positions agree with TRBD1. Trimming at V came to 5 bases and at J to 3 bases, leaving 6 bases not matched to a gene. The CDR3 spans 15 residues. Per germline, CDR1 SEHNR and CDR2 FQNEAQ (reference sequence). This chain's CDR3 is CASSPLDRGEETQYF. CDR3 nucleotides: TGTGCCAGCAGCCCATTGGACAGGGGGGAAGAGACCCAGTACTTC.

The J gene is TRBJ1-3, the V gene TRBV7-9; D gene ambiguous. V lost 1 base and J lost 5, with 9 bases in between. This CDR3 spans 14 amino acids. Germline CDR1 SEHNR, CDR2 FQNEAQ (reference sequence). The CDR3 sequence is CASSLDPGRNTIYF. The DNA for the CDR3 is TGTGCCAGCAGCTTAGATCCGGGGAGAAACACCATATATTTT.

This clonotype has a handful of counts. The chain uses TRBV19 and TRBJ2-3, with a tentative D call TRBD2 (6 bases). With 7 bases removed from V and 2 bases from J, the gap between germline ends came to 10 bases. CDR1 and CDR2 from the germline V gene are LNHDA and SQIVND (reference sequence). This CDR3 contains 13 residues. CDR3 bases: TGTGCCAGTACCGCGGGGTTCACAGATACGCAGTATTTT. It encodes CASTAGFTDTQYF.

This clonotype has ten or more counts. The gene calls are TRBV19 and TRBJ2-3; 14 bases fit TRBD2. This CDR3 is built from 17 residues. Germline CDR1 and CDR2: LNHDA and SQIVND (reference sequence). Losses at the gene ends were 3 bases for V and 5 bases for J; bases not matched to a gene: 7. The chain's CDR3 is CASSILGTSGGQDTQYF. DNA for the CDR3: TGTGCCAGTAGTATCTTGGGGACTAGCGGGGGTCAAGATACGCAGTATTTT.

The gene calls are TRBV6-1 and TRBJ2-3; D ambiguous. The CDR3 is 8 residues long. Germline CDR1 and CDR2: MNHNS and SASEGT. The V end was cut by 2 bases, the J end by 14 bases, with 2 bases between. The CDR3 loop is CASSERYF. CDR3 sequence (DNA): TGTGCCAGCAGTGAACGGTATTTT.

There are many counts of this clonotype. The gene calls are TRBV7-9 and TRBJ1-2, with D possibly matching TRBD1 (5 bases). The CDR3 has 15 residues. CDR1 SEHNR and CDR2 FQNEAQ come from the germline V gene (reference sequence). The V end was cut by 11 bases, the J end by 6 bases, with 25 bases between. The CDR3 DNA sequence: TGTGCCGGTTTCAAACGGGGGAGCGGTCCCGATGGCTACACCTTC. Residues: CAGFKRGSGPDGYTF.

CDR3 region: CASRVMTSVVEQFF. CDR3 bases: TGTGCCAGCAGGGTTATGACTAGCGTAGTTGAGCAGTTCTTC. The chain uses TRBV2 and TRBJ2-1, with 8 bases that match TRBD2. The CDR3 extends over 14 amino acids. The germline gives CDR1 SNHLY, CDR2 FYNNEI. The V and J ends lost 6 bases and 9 bases, in that order; junction bases with no gene match: 10.

This clonotype was seen only a few times. The chain has TRBV7-9 and TRBJ2-1, with no clear D. The CDR3 is made up of 17 amino acids. V was trimmed by 5 bases and J by 5 bases, leaving 22 bases between them. CDR1 is SEHNR and CDR2 is FQNEAQ in the germline V gene (reference sequence). CDR3 in amino acids: CASSPDREARIHNEQFF. In DNA form, the CDR3 reads TGTGCCAGCAGCCCAGATAGAGAGGCTAGGATACACAATGAGCAGTTCTTC.

This clonotype was counted a single time. The gene calls are TRBV25-1 and TRBJ1-6; D is unresolved. V dropped 5 bases and J dropped 11 bases, with 13 bases sitting between them. Per germline, CDR1 MGHDK and CDR2 SYGVNS. This CDR3 is 13 amino acids long. The CDR3 here is CASSPHLRAPLHF. The CDR3 DNA follows: TGTGCCAGCAGTCCCCACCTTCGGGCACCCCTCCACTTT.

At least ten counts were recorded for this clonotype. V usage is TRBV7-9 and J usage is TRBJ1-2; 9 bases match TRBD1. The CDR3 is 16 amino acids. Germline CDR1 and CDR2: SEHNR and FQNEAQ (reference sequence). The V segment lost 5 bases and the J segment 4 bases; nucleotides outside the gene matches: 11. The CDR3 nucleotides read TGTGCCAGCAGCGTCCGGGACAGGGTTTTCAGCTATGGCTACACCTTC. Translated, it gives CASSVRDRVFSYGYTF.

The genes are TRBV7-3 and TRBJ2-3, with D possibly being TRBD1 or TRBD2 (5 bases each). Trimming cost V 2 bases and J 0 bases, with 12 bases left between them. CDR3 length: 16 residues. Germline lookup yields CDR1 SGHTA and CDR2 FQGTGA. The CDR3 region has the DNA TGTGCCAGCAGCTTACCGGGACGGAAGAGCACAGATACGCAGTATTTT. Translation gives CASSLPGRKSTDTQYF.

This clonotype qualifies as medium-sized (0.01 to 0.1%). This chain uses TRBV7-2 with TRBJ1-1; unclear D gene. There are 15 residues in the CDR3. From germline, CDR1 is SGHTA and CDR2 FQGNSA. With 3 bases removed from V and 0 bases from J, the gap between germline ends came to 11 bases. Here the CDR3 reads CASSFRNNMNTEAFF. The CDR3 bases are TGTGCCAGCAGCTTCAGGAACAACATGAACACTGAAGCTTTCTTT.

This clonotype appeared many times. A read error may account for a junction end that differs from germline. The V gene is TRBV7-7, the J gene TRBJ2-5, with a possible D match to TRBD1 (6 bases). In germline, CDR1 is SSHAT, CDR2 FNYEAQ (reference sequence). The CDR3 is made up of 15 amino acids. The DNA for the CDR3 is TGTGCTAGCAGCTTATCCCTTGGGACACGAGAGACCCAGTACTTC. Amino acid sequence: CASSLSLGTRETQYF. Looking up the rest from reference TRBV7-7 and TRBJ2-5 gives the full variable domain: GAGVSQSPRYKVTKRGQDVTLRCDPISSHATLYWYQQALGQGPEFLTYFNYEAQPDKSGLPSDRFSAERPEGSISTLTIQRTEQRDSAMYRCASSLSLGTRETQYFGPGTRLLVL.

The chain couples TRBV7-8 to TRBJ1-5, with D unclear. CDR1 is SGHVS and CDR2 is FQNEAQ in the germline V gene. The CDR3 has 14 residues. V lost 1 base and J 6 bases, leaving 10 bases between the germline ends. The CDR3: CASSLDPRSQPQHF. The CDR3, as DNA: TGTGCCAGCAGCTTAGACCCGAGGAGTCAGCCCCAGCATTTT.

The chain joins TRBV6-2 or TRBV6-3 to TRBJ2-2; D is unclear. V dropped 0 bases and J dropped 4 bases, with 6 bases sitting between them. The CDR3 is 14 residues long. CDR1 is MNHEY, CDR2 SVGEGT, per germline. CDR3 sequence: CASSYSQATGELFF. The CDR3 DNA reads TGTGCCAGCAGTTACTCTCAGGCCACCGGGGAGCTGTTTTTT.

This clonotype was detected once. V usage is TRBV6-8 and J usage is TRBJ1-1; D uncertain. The ends were cut back, 3 bases at V and 1 base at J, with 6 bases in the middle. CDR1 MNHGY and CDR2 SAAAGT come from the germline V gene. The CDR3 sequence is 13 residues long. CDR3 in amino acids: CASSYIRNTEAFF. The CDR3 DNA reads as TGTGCCAGCAGTTATATCCGGAACACTGAAGCTTTCTTT.

J is TRBJ2-7 and V is TRBV5-1, with 11 bases identical to TRBD2. The CDR3 runs to 16 residues. The germline V gene has CDR1 SGHRS and CDR2 YFSETQ. V dropped 0 bases and J dropped 5; count of bases not matched to a gene: 7. The CDR3 coding sequence is TGCGCCAGCAGCTTGGGTGCTAGCGGGGGGTTTGACGAGCAGTACTTC. Its protein is CASSLGASGGFDEQYF. The full variable domain, its missing parts supplied by reference TRBV5-1 and TRBJ2-7, is KAGVTQTPRYLIKTRGQQVTLSCSPISGHRSVSWYQQTPGQGLQFLFEYFSETQRNKGNFPGRFSGRQFSNSRSEMNVSTLELGDSALYLCASSLGASGGFDEQYFGPGTRLTVT.

This clonotype was picked up many times. The V and J genes are TRBV6-1 and TRBJ2-7; D unresolved. The CDR3 sequence is 13 residues long. Trimming pared 5 bases from V and 2 bases from J, leaving 10 bases between. CDR1 MNHNS and CDR2 SASEGT come from the germline V gene. CDR3: CASSQEPAYEQYV. The CDR3 nucleotides are TGTGCCAGCAGTCAGGAGCCCGCCTACGAGCAGTACGTC.

This clonotype was recorded many times. The CDR3 sequence: CASSSGLAEETQYF. DNA of the CDR3: TGTGCCAGCAGCTCGGGACTAGCGGAAGAGACCCAGTACTTC. The chain uses TRBV7-6 and TRBJ2-5; TRBD2 aligns across 11 bases. The CDR3 contains 14 residues. V lost 4 bases and J lost 3; bases outside the gene matches: 1. From germline, CDR1 is SGHVS and CDR2 FNYEAQ.